The next 24 T cell receptor beta chains were all read from a single sample in a study of cytomegalovirus exposure and HLA in healthy donors. PCR involved 60 Vbeta and 13 Jbeta primers. The data were produced by immunoSEQ multiplex PCR, yet TCRdb's version contains in-frame clones alone and is incomplete. Of about 200,000 clones listed, approximately 86% are singletons. The sample comprised PBMCs. These receptors all stem from a woman under 40 in good health and CMV-seronegative.

This clone showed up just once. The DNA for the CDR3 is TGTGCCAGCAGGGGACTCGACACTAACACCGGGGAGCTGTTTTTT. As protein: CASRGLDTNTGELFF. The rearrangement uses TRBV6-5 and TRBJ2-2, with a tentative D call TRBD2 (6 bases). Trimming removed 6 bases from V and 2 bases from J, with 13 bases in between. This CDR3 comprises 15 residues. Germline CDR1 MNHEY, CDR2 SVGAGI.

The chain uses TRBV2 and TRBJ2-2, with D tentatively TRBD1 (6 bases). The CDR3 runs 13 residues. V gave up 6 bases and J gave up 6 bases, with 11 bases separating them. Germline V CDR1 and CDR2: SNHLY, FYNNEI. CDR3 in amino acids: CASSNRDSGELFF. DNA for the CDR3: TGTGCCAGCAGCAACAGGGATTCCGGGGAGCTGTTTTTT.

The J gene is TRBJ2-7, the V gene TRBV28; no clear D. CDR3 length: 14 residues. CDR1 is MDHEN, CDR2 SYDVKM, per germline. Trimming cost V 7 bases and J 0 bases, with 13 bases left between them. In nucleotides, the CDR3 is TGTGCCAGCACCAAATTTGCGAGCTCCTACGAGCAGTACTTC. Translation gives CASTKFASSYEQYF.

The chain couples TRBV20-1 to TRBJ1-1, with D unclear. V dropped 1 base and J dropped 5 bases, with 5 bases sitting between them. In germline, CDR1 is DFQATT, CDR2 SNEGSKA (reference sequence). This CDR3 has 11 amino acids. CDR3 sequence (DNA): TGCAGTGCTAGAGTGTCGACTGAAGCTTTCTTT. Translated, it gives CSARVSTEAFF.

The rearrangement links TRBV28 to TRBJ2-7; D is unclear. Germline V gene sequence: CDR1 MDHEN, CDR2 SYDVKM. V lost 2 bases and J lost 3, with 2 bases in between. The CDR3 contains 11 residues. Here the CDR3 DNA reads TGTGCCAGCAGTTTACGCTACGAGCAGTACTTC. Amino acids: CASSLRYEQYF.

The chain uses TRBV2 and TRBJ2-7; the D gene is possibly TRBD1 (5 bases). Looked up from germline, CDR1 is SNHLY and CDR2 is FYNNEI. V was pared by 1 base and J by 2 bases, with 12 bases between. CDR3 length equals 15 residues. CDR3 loop: CASSEGQGRTYEQYF. For the CDR3, the DNA is TGTGCCAGCAGTGAAGGGCAGGGCCGGACCTACGAGCAGTACTTC. The full variable domain, its missing parts supplied by reference TRBV2 and TRBJ2-7, is EPEVTQTPSHQVTQMGQEVILRCVPISNHLYFYWYRQILGQKVEFLVSFYNNEISEKSEIFDDQFSVERPDGSNFTLKIRSTKLEDSAMYFCASSEGQGRTYEQYFGPGTRLTVT.

CDR3 DNA sequence: TGCGCCAGCAGTATCACGGGTTACTCCTACGAGCAGTACTTC. It yields the protein CASSITGYSYEQYF. The V gene is TRBV5-1, the J gene TRBJ2-7; D is ambiguous. CDR3 length: 14 amino acids. Trimming removed 5 bases at V and 0 bases at J, with 12 bases between. CDR1 is SGHRS, CDR2 YFSETQ, per germline.

The genes are TRBV9 and TRBJ2-5; 7 nucleotides align to TRBD2. The germline V gene has CDR1 SGDLS and CDR2 YYNGEE. The V segment lost 0 bases and the J segment 4 bases; nucleotides outside the gene matches: 9. CDR3 size: 16 residues. The CDR3 DNA is TGTGCCAGCAGCGTAGGGGGCGGGAGCTTCGGAGAGACCCAGTACTTC. This sequence encodes CASSVGGGSFGETQYF.

The chain couples TRBV29-1 to TRBJ2-7, with TRBD1 identical over 9 bases. CDR1 SQVTM and CDR2 ANQGSEA come from the germline V gene. The CDR3 totals 12 residues. The junction had 5 bases not matched to a gene; V was cut back by 6 bases and J by 5 bases. This CDR3 is CSVGTGTHEQYF. Written as DNA, the CDR3 is TGCAGCGTAGGGACAGGGACCCACGAGCAGTACTTC.

The genes are TRBV28 and TRBJ2-7; 10 nucleotides agree with TRBD2. CDR3 size: 17 residues. The germline CDR1 and CDR2 sequences are MDHEN and SYDVKM. The J segment lost 5 bases and the V segment lost 4 bases, leaving 14 bases of the junction unmatched. The CDR3 DNA sequence: TGTGCCAGCAGTTCCCCTCTTGAGCGGGAGGGCCTCGACGAGCAGTACTTC. Its protein is CASSSPLEREGLDEQYF.

This clone was counted once. This specimen includes other DNA sequences encoding the same CDR3. The gene calls are TRBV7-3 and TRBJ1-2; a weak D match, TRBD1 (5 bases). Trimming shortened V by 5 bases and J by 4 bases, and 11 bases separated the two germline ends. CDR1 SGHTA and CDR2 FQGTGA come from the germline V gene. This CDR3 comprises 13 residues. This CDR3 reads CASSPDRTYGYTF. CDR3 coding DNA: TGTGCCAGCAGCCCCGACAGAACCTATGGCTACACCTTC.

The genes are TRBV7-3 and TRBJ2-1; 9 nucleotides align to TRBD2. CDR1 is SGHTA and CDR2 is FQGTGA in the germline V gene. V was clipped by 4 bases and J by 0 bases; unmatched bases: 1. The CDR3 spans 15 residues. CDR3 bases: TGTGCCAGCAGCTCTAGCGGGACCTCCTACAATGAGCAGTTCTTC. Its translation is CASSSSGTSYNEQFF.

This chain joins TRBV5-1 and TRBJ2-3, with D unclear. The V end was cut by 1 base, the J end by 5 bases, with 8 bases between. The CDR3 runs 13 residues. In germline, CDR1 is SGHRS, CDR2 YFSETQ. The CDR3 sequence is CASSLRGGDTQYF. CDR3 DNA: TGCGCCAGCAGCTTGAGAGGCGGAGATACGCAGTATTTT.

This rearrangement joins TRBV6-5 to TRBJ2-5; D is unclear. Germline values: CDR1 MNHEY, CDR2 SVGAGI. Trimming removed 11 bases at V and 3 bases at J, with 16 bases between. This CDR3 spans 13 amino acids. The CDR3 protein is CAEPNKSEETQYF. As DNA, the CDR3 is TGTGCCGAACCGAATAAAAGCGAAGAGACCCAGTACTTC.

J is TRBJ2-2 and V is TRBV28; D gene uncertain. Germline V CDR1 and CDR2: MDHEN, SYDVKM. V lost 7 bases to trimming and J lost 2 bases, with 5 bases between them. This CDR3 contains 12 residues. The CDR3 is CASTFNTGELFF. As DNA, the CDR3 is TGTGCCAGCACCTTTAACACCGGGGAGCTGTTTTTT.

This clone was detected only once. The V gene is TRBV9, the J gene TRBJ2-7, with 7 bases lining up with TRBD2. This CDR3 is 14 amino acids long. Germline CDR1 and CDR2: SGDLS and YYNGEE. Germline trimming cut 1 base from V and 0 bases from J; bases unmatched to any gene: 1. The DNA for the CDR3 is TGTGCCAGCAGCGTACGCGGGAGCTCCTACGAGCAGTACTTC. As protein: CASSVRGSSYEQYF.

This clone has only one observation. The chain links TRBV2 to TRBJ1-3, with unresolved D. The V end lost 6 bases, the J end lost 0 bases, and 9 bases lay between the germline ends. From germline, CDR1 is SNHLY and CDR2 FYNNEI. The CDR3 spans 14 residues. The CDR3 bases are TGTGCCAGCAGGCGGGGTTCCTCTGGAAACACCATATATTTT. Translated, it gives CASRRGSSGNTIYF.

This chain links TRBV4-1 with TRBJ2-5, with D tentatively TRBD2 (6 bases). Germline loops: CDR1 MGHRA, CDR2 YSYEKL. The CDR3 covers 14 residues. Trimming took 4 bases from V and 1 from J, leaving 10 bases between them. Written as DNA, the CDR3 is TGCGCCAGCAGCCGACTAGGGGTCCAAGAGACCCAGTACTTC. The encoded protein is CASSRLGVQETQYF.

This sequence joins TRBV5-4 and TRBJ2-3; TRBD2 matches 11 bases. The germline CDR1 and CDR2 sequences are SGHNT and YYREEE (reference sequence). CDR3 length equals 17 residues. Trimming took 0 bases from V and 4 from J; bases not matched to a gene: 7. The CDR3 sequence is CASSLGGTSGFPDTQYF. DNA for the CDR3: TGTGCCAGCAGCTTGGGCGGGACTAGCGGTTTCCCAGATACGCAGTATTTT. Full variable domain (missing parts from reference TRBV5-4 and TRBJ2-3): ETGVTQSPTHLIKTRGQQVTLRCSSQSGHNTVSWYQQALGQGPQFIFQYYREEENGRGNFPPRFSGLQFPNYSSELNVNALELDDSALYLCASSLGGTSGFPDTQYFGPGTRLTVL.

The chain is built from TRBV28 and TRBJ1-2, with 7 bases identical to TRBD1. V trimming: 4 bases; J trimming: 2 bases; junction bases outside the gene matches: 4. Germline CDR1 and CDR2: MDHEN and SYDVKM. The length of the CDR3 is 14 residues. Written as DNA, the CDR3 is TGTGCCAGCAGTTGGCAGGGGGTGAACTATGGCTACACCTTC. It yields the protein CASSWQGVNYGYTF.

The rearrangement links TRBV5-4 to TRBJ1-3; weak D call: TRBD1 (5 bases). Germline V gives CDR1 SGHNT, CDR2 YYREEE (reference sequence). The length of the CDR3 is 13 residues. V was clipped by 6 bases and J by 3 bases, with 10 bases between them. The CDR3 protein is CASTQGLGNTIYF. The CDR3 nucleotides read TGTGCCAGCACCCAGGGCCTTGGAAACACCATATATTTT.

This clone showed up just a few times. The rearrangement links TRBV15 to TRBJ2-7; TRBD2 aligns across 13 bases. The germline V gene has CDR1 LNHNV and CDR2 YYDKDF (reference sequence). This CDR3 comprises 14 residues. V dropped 4 bases and J dropped 6; count of bases not matched to a gene: 3. For the CDR3, the DNA is TGTGCCACCAGCATAGGACTAGCGGGAGCCGAGCAGTACTTC. Translating it yields CATSIGLAGAEQYF.

The chain is built from TRBV5-6 and TRBJ2-5, with D possibly matching TRBD2 (5 bases). Germline V gene lookup returns CDR1 SGHDT and CDR2 YYEEEE. The CDR3 has 13 amino acids. The ends were cut back, 3 bases at V and 11 bases at J, with 17 bases in the middle. Here the CDR3 reads CASSYELVGEQYF. As DNA, the CDR3 is TGTGCCAGCAGCTACGAACTAGTCGGTGAGCAGTACTTC.

V is TRBV20-1 and J is TRBJ1-1; D ambiguous. The length of the CDR3 is 11 residues. Germline loops: CDR1 DFQATT, CDR2 SNEGSKA (reference sequence). With 4 bases removed from V and 7 bases from J, the gap between germline ends came to 10 bases. CDR3 protein: CSATFQNEAFF. The CDR3 DNA is TGCAGTGCTACTTTCCAGAATGAAGCTTTCTTT.